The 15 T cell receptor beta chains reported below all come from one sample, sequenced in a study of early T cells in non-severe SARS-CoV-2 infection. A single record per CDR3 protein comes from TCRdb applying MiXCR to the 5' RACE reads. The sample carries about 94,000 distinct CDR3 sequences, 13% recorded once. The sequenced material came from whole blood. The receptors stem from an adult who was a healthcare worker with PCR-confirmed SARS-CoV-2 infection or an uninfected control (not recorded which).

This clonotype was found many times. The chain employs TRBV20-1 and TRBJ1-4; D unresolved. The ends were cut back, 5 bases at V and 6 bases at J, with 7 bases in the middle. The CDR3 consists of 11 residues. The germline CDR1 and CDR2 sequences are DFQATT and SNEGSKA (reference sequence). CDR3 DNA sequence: TGCAGTGCTCAGACGGATGAAAAACTGTTTTTT. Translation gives CSAQTDEKLFF.

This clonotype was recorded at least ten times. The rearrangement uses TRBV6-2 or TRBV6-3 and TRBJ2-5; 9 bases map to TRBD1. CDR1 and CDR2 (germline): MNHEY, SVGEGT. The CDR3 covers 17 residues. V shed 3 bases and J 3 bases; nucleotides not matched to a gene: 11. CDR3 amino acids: CASSYWSTGGREETQYF. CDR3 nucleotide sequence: TGTGCCAGCAGTTATTGGTCCACAGGGGGCAGGGAAGAGACCCAGTACTTC.

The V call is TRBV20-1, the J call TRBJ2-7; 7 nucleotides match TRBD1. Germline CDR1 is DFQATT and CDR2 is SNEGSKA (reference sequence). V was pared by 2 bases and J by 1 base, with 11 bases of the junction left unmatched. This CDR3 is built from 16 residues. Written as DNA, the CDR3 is TGCAGTGCTAGACCTAGGGGACAGCCCCTATCCTACGAGCAGTACTTC. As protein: CSARPRGQPLSYEQYF.

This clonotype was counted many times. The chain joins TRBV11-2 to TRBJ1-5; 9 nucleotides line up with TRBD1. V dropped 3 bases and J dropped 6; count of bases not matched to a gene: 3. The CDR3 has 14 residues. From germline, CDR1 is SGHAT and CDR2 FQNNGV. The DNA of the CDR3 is TGTGCCAGCAGCTTGGGGGACAGGGCTCAGCCCCAGCATTTT. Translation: CASSLGDRAQPQHF.

CDR3 in amino acids: CASSQDVRAGGRGEQYF. CDR3 sequence (DNA): TGTGCCAGCAGCCAAGATGTGAGAGCGGGGGGGCGTGGTGAGCAGTACTTC. The chain employs TRBV4-2 and TRBJ2-7; 10 bases fit TRBD2. Germline V gene data show CDR1 as LGHNA and CDR2 as YNFKEQ. Trimming at V came to 0 bases and at J to 7 bases, leaving 12 bases not matched to a gene. This CDR3 contains 17 residues.

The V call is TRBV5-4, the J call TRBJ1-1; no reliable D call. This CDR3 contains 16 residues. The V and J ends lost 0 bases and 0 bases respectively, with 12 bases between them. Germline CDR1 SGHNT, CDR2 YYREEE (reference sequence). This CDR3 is CASSLDQSRMNTEAFF. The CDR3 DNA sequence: TGTGCCAGCAGCTTGGATCAGTCAAGAATGAACACTGAAGCTTTCTTT.

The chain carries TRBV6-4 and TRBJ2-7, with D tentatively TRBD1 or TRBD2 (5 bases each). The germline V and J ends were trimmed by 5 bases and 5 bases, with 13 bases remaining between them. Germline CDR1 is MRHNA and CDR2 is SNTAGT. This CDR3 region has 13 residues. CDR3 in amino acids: CASSTQRGDEQYF. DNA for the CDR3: TGTGCCAGCAGTACTCAAAGAGGGGACGAGCAGTACTTC.

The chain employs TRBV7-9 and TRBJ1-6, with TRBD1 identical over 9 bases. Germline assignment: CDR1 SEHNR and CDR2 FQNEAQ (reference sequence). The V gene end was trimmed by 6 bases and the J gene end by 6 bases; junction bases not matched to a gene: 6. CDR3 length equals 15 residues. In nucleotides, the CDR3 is TGTGCCAGCAGGAGGACAGGGGCAATTAATTCACCCCTCCACTTT. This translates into CASRRTGAINSPLHF.

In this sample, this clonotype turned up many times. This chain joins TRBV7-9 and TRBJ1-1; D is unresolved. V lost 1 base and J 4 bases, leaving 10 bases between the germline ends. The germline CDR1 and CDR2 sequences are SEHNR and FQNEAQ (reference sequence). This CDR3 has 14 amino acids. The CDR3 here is CASSLVNSGTEAFF. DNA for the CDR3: TGTGCCAGCAGCTTAGTGAACAGTGGCACTGAAGCTTTCTTT.

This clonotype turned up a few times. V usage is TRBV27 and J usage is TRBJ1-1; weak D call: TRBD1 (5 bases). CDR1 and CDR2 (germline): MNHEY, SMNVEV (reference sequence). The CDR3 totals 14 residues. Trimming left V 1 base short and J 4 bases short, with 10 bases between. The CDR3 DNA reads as TGTGCCAGCAGTTTATTGGGGGGGAGCACTGAAGCTTTCTTT. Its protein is CASSLLGGSTEAFF.

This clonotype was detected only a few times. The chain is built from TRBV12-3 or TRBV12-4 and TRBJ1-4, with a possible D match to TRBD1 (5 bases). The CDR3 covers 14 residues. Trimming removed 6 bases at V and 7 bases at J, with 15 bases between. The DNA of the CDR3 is TGTGCCAGCAGGGCCGGGACGGACGGTGAAAAACTGTTTTTT. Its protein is CASRAGTDGEKLFF.

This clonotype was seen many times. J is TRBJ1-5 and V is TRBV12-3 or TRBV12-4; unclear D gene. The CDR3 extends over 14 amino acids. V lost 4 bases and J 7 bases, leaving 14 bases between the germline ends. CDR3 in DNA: TGTGCCAGCAGTTCAGGTGGGGTCGGGCAGCCCCAGCATTTT. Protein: CASSSGGVGQPQHF.

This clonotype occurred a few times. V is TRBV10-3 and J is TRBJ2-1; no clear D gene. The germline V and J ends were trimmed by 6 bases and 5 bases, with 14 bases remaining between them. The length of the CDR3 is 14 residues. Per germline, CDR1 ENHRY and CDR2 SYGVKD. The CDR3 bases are TGTGCCATCAGGACCTCGGCGTCCAACAATGAGCAGTTCTTC. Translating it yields CAIRTSASNNEQFF.

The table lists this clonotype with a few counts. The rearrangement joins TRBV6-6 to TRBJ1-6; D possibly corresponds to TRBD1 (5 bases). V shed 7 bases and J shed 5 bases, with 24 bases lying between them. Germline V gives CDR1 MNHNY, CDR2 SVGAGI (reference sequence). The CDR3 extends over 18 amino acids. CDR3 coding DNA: TGTGCCAGCACCCCAGACCCCAGGGAAAACGGGCATAATTCACCCCTCCACTTT. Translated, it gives CASTPDPRENGHNSPLHF.

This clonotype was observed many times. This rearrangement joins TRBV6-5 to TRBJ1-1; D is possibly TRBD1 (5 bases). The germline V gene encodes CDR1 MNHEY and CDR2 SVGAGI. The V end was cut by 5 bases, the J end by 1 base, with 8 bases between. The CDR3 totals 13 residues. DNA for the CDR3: TGTGCCAGCAGTGTGACAGAGAACACTGAAGCTTTCTTT. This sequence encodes CASSVTENTEAFF.